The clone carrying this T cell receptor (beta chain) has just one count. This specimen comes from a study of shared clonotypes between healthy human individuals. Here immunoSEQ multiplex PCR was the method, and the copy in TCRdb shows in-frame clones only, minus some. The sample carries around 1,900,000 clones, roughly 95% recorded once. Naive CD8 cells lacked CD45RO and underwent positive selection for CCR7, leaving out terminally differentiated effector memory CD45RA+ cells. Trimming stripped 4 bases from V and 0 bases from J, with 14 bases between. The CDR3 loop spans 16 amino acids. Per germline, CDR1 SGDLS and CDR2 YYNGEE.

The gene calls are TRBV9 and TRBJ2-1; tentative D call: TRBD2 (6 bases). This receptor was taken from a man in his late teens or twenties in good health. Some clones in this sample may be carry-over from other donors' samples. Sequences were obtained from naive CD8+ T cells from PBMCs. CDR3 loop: CASSNRPGVSYNEQFF. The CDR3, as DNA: TGTGCCAGCAGCAATCGTCCGGGGGTCTCCTACAATGAGCAGTTCTTC.